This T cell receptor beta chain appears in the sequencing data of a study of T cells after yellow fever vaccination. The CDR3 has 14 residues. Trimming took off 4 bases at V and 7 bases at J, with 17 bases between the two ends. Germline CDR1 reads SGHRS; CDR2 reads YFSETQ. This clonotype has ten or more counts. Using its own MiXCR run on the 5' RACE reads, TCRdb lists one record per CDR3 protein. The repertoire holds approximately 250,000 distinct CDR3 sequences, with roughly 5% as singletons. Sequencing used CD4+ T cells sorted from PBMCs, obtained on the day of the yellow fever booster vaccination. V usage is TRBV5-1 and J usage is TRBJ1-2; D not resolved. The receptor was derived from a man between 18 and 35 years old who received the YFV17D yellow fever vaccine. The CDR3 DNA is TGCGCCAGCAGCCAGGAAGGGTCAGCGTTTGGCTACACCTTC. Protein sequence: CASSQEGSAFGYTF.